This paragraph covers one TCR beta chain sequence. This clone was seen a single time. Its antigen remains unidentified. Base-call qualities are not available, and no considerably larger clone is one nucleotide away. The CDR3 spans 13 residues, from the cysteine through the phenylalanine. Only the CDR3 DNA is retained, 39 bases long and in frame from the first base. V is reduced by 6 bases and J by 10 bases, leaving a spacing of 19 bases between them. CDR1 SGHDN and CDR2 FVKESK were looked up in the germline V gene. Healthy HIV-negative adults with no recently reported acute infections or vaccinations were included as donors. All donors were Caucasian adults living in Nashville, Tennessee, USA. CD4+ T cells were enriched by magnetic negative selection, after which naive cells were positively selected on CD45RA and the negative fraction was taken as the memory subset. Blood was obtained by leukapheresis, after which PBMCs were separated by Ficoll-Histopaque density gradient centrifugation and cryopreserved in liquid nitrogen vapor phase. Purity and quantity of every magnetically sorted T cell population were checked by analytical flow cytometry. Genomic DNA was isolated from each sorted fraction and quantified by UV absorbance on a Nanodrop 2000c.

The data were obtained in a study of shared clonotypes between healthy human individuals (dated by TCRdb to 2018 to 2020). In the study overall: Two women and a few men aged 18 to 49 years were included in the cohort. Blood TCR repertoires of a handful of healthy adults were deeply sequenced to estimate repertoire size and the extent of clonotype sharing between individuals. To increase sequencing depth and limit assay-specific biases, TCR repertoire library preparation and sequencing were carried out by different laboratories using diverse techniques. For each donor, CD4 naive and CD4 memory were each given three plates, CD8 naive was given two plates, and CD8 memory was given one plate. Leukapheresis yielded between about 0.8 and 8.9 billion PBMCs per donor. The research as a whole found: Based on pairwise subsampling, the degree of clonotype sharing among donors was expected to be affected by sequencing depth. The small number of donors limited the genetic and exposure-history diversity represented. Estimated clonotype richness was generally larger for naive than for memory subsets. Rarefaction of sorted-subset datasets indicated incomplete sequencing despite the large sequencing depth. Only blood was sampled, and tissue TCR repertoires likely differ from those in blood. Higher generation probabilities were observed for clonotypes shared by all four sorted-subset donors than for non-shared clonotypes. Approximately 4.8% of naive CD4, 3.5% of naive CD8, approximately 2.2% of memory CD4, and 0.4% of memory CD8 clonotypes were shared across a few donors.

TCR CDR3 regions were amplified from genomic DNA by multiplex PCR using the deep immunoSEQ assay. Genomic DNA extracted from each cell subset was distributed evenly over all wells of several immunoSEQ 96-well plates, and each plate served as one replicate. For sorted subsets, each replicate PCR was loaded with roughly 190 ng genomic DNA, equivalent to 32,000 or so T cell genomes. Purified libraries were measured with a Qubit 3.0 fluorometer, size-checked on a Bioanalyzer 2100, and measured again with the KAPA Library Quantification kit. A separate single-read 150-cycle Illumina NextSeq 550 flow cell was used to sequence each immunoSEQ 96-well plate. The source study handled its data this way. Because only junctional sequences without quality scores were contained in the immunoSEQ output, filtering matching that applied to full-length reads could not be performed. Sequences were annotated with PyIR, a Python wrapper for IgBLAST v1.9, and V/J genes and CDR3 were assigned using IMGT germline references. Reads were filtered out if the reads had weak V/J assignments (E-value above 1e-6), no CDR3, stop codons, out-of-frame junctions, or ambiguous translated residues. V3J clonotypes were defined as sequences sharing an identical inferred V gene, J gene, and CDR3 amino acid sequence. Percentage overlap between repertoires was computed as shared unique clonotypes divided by the size of the smaller repertoire. RTK rarefaction, the Chao1 estimator, and Recon v2.1 estimates of unobserved clonotypes were used to assess repertoire richness. For all TCRbeta clonotypes obtained by the gDNA method from a few donors, generation probabilities were computed with OLGA. TCRdb carries this immuneACCESS record with in-frame sequences only. Its versions omit some clonotypes, under half of them owing to an unresolved V gene in the studies checked, with the rest unexplained. That table gives V, J and clone size, and the DNA gave D and trimming. This sample holds over a million clones; about 75% were observed only once. The ten top clones hold roughly 1.5% of the sample.

The TCR originated in a man younger than 35 in good health. Sequences were obtained from memory CD4+ T cells sorted from blood. Explained via the paper, the cell subset or site label denotes: CD45RA-negative fraction. The chain is made from TRBV14 and TRBJ2-7; TRBD2 is perhaps the D gene, given 6 matching bases. The sequenced DNA is TGTGCCAGCAGATCGACACCTTCGGGAGTTCAGTACTTC. Its product reads: CASRSTPSGVQYF.